A selection of T cell receptor beta chains follows, all from one sample in a study of blood T cells in healthy people across ages. Each CDR3 protein gets one entry after TCRdb re-called the 5' RACE reads with MiXCR. The sample contains 730,000 or so distinct CDR3 sequences, roughly two fifths of which appear only once. The sequenced sample consisted of blood. The receptors stem from a man aged 80 or over in good health. CDR3s leave out the opening cysteine and the closing phenylalanine or tryptophan.

j_call v_call cdr3_aa
TRBJ2-1 TRBV12-3/TRBV12-4 ASSFGPDSYNEQF
TRBJ1-4 TRBV2 ASGDRGSTNEKLF
TRBJ1-5 TRBV12-3/TRBV12-4 ASTRGGGTSNQPQH
TRBJ1-4 TRBV7-2 ASSLGGAGATNEKLF
TRBJ2-7 TRBV30 AWSGLSYEQY
TRBJ2-5 TRBV12-3/TRBV12-4 ASRGGGGLQETQY
TRBJ1-3 TRBV2 ASSDSGLSGNTIY
TRBJ2-7 TRBV3-1 ASSGIHEQY
TRBJ2-7 TRBV28 ASSSPTRTTYEQY
TRBJ2-1 TRBV18 ASSRSLAGRGEQF
TRBJ2-7 TRBV11-2 ASSLAMANYEQY
TRBJ1-1 TRBV29-1 SSGVWGQGINTEAF
TRBJ1-5 TRBV7-8 ASSLSGFGNQPQH
TRBJ1-4 TRBV4-3 ASSAQGATNEKLF
TRBJ1-1 TRBV12-3/TRBV12-4 ASSQNRGNTEAF
TRBJ2-5 TRBV7-2 ASSLELAGILPKETQY
. TRBV29-1 SAAQGASETQY
TRBJ1-4 TRBV5-1 ASSPSGGSDEKLF